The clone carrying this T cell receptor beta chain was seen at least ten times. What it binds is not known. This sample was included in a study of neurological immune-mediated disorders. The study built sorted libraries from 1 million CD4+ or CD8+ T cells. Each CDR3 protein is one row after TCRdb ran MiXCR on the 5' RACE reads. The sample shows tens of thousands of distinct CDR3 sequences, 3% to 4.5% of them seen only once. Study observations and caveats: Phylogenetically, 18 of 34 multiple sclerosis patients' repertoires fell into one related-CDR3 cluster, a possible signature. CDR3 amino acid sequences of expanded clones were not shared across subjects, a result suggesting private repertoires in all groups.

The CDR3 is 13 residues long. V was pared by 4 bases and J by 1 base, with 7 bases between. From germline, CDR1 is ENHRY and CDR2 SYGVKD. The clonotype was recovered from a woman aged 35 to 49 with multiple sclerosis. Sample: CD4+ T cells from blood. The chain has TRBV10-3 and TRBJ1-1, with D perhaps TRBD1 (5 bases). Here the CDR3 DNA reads TGTGCCATCAGTGTTCAGGGGAACACTGAAGCTTTCTTT. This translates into CAISVQGNTEAFF.